This T cell receptor beta chain was recorded in a study of T cell responses to AZD1222 COVID-19 vaccine. Clones were sequenced by immunoSEQ multiplex PCR, and TCRdb holds only the in-frame ones, with some missing. The sample contains 150,000 or so clones, under 95% of which appear only once. Study findings and constraints: Breadth and depth of Spike-specific TCRs rose after two AZD1222 doses. Close to half of all spike-specific TCRs reportedly target regions of the variants that are unmutated. Baseline serostatus was positive in only a handful of AZD1222 recipients. Spike as a whole was targeted by vaccine-associated CD4 TCRs, dominant at 160-218 and 743-854.

In regard to this clone: Its matching antigen is unknown.

This CDR3 contains 11 residues. Trimming left V 7 bases short and J 0 bases short, with 3 bases between. Looked up from germline, CDR1 is MNHEY and CDR2 is SVGAGI. The sequence was obtained from an adult in good health. This chain joins TRBV6-5 and TRBJ1-1, with D unclear. Sequencing was performed on peripheral blood, taken on day 0 of AZD1222 vaccination. CDR3 nucleotide sequence: TGTGCCAGCACTTTGAACACTGAAGCTTTCTTT. Encoded protein: CASTLNTEAFF.